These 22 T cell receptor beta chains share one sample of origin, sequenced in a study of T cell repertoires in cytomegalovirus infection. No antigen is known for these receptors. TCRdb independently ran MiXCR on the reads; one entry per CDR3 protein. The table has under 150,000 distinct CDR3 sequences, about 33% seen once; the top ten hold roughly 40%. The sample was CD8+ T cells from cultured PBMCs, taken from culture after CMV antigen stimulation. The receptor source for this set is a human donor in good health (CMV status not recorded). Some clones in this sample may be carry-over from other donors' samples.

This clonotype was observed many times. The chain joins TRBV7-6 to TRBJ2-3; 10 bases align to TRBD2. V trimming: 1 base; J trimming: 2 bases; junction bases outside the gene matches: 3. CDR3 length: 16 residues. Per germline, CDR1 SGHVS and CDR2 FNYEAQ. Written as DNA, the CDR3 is TGTGCCAGCAGCTTAGAAGCGGGGGGGGCCACAGATACGCAGTATTTT. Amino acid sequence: CASSLEAGGATDTQYF.

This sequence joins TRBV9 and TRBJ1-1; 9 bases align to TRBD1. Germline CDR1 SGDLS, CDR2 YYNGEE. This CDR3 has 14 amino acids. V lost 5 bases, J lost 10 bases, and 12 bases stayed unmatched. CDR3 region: CASSASGTGSGAFF. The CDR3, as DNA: TGTGCCAGCAGTGCGAGTGGGACAGGGTCCGGAGCTTTCTTT.

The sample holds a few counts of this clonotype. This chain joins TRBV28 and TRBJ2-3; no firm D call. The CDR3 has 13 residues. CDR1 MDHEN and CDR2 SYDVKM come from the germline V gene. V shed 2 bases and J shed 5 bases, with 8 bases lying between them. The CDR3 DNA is TGTGCCAGCAGTTTACCAGGCAAAGATACGCAGTATTTT. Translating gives CASSLPGKDTQYF.

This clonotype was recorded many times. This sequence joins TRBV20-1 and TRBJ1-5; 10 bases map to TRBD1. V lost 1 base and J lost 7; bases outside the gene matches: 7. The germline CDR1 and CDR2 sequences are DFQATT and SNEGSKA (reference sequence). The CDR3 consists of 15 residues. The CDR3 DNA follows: TGCAGTGCTAGAGGGGGGACAGGGGATTGGCAGCCCCAGCATTTT. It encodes CSARGGTGDWQPQHF.

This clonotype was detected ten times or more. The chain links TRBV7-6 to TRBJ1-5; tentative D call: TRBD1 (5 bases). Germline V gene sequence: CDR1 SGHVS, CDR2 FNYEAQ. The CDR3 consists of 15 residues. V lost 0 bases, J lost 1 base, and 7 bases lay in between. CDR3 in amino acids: CASSLAWGSNQPQHF. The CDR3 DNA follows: TGTGCCAGCAGCTTAGCTTGGGGGAGCAATCAGCCCCAGCATTTT.

In DNA, the CDR3 is TGTGCCAGCAGTTACGAGGACGGTCCTAATGAAAAACTGTTTTTT. It yields the protein CASSYEDGPNEKLFF. The chain has TRBV6-5 and TRBJ1-4; no firm D call. The germline V gene has CDR1 MNHEY and CDR2 SVGAGI. CDR3 length: 15 amino acids. V lost 2 bases and J 3 bases, leaving 10 bases between the germline ends.

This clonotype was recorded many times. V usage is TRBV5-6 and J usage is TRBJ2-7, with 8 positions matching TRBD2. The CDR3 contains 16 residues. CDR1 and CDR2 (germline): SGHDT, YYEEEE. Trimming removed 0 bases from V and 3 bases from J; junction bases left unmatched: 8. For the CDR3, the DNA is TGTGCCAGCAGCTTGGAGGGGCGGGGGGCGTACTACGAGCAGTACTTC. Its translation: CASSLEGRGAYYEQYF.

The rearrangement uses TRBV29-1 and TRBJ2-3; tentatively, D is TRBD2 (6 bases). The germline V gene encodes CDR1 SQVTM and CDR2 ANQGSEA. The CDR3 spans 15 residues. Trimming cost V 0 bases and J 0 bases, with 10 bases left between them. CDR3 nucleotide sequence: TGCAGCGTTGAAGATCTCGGGACTAGCACAGATACGCAGTATTTT. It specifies CSVEDLGTSTDTQYF.

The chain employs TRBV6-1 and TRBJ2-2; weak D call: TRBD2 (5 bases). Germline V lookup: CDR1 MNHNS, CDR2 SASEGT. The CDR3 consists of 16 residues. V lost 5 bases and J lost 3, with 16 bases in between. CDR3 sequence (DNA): TGTGCCAGCAGTTATCTACTAGACGTCGACACCGGGGAGCTGTTTTTT. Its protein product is CASSYLLDVDTGELFF.

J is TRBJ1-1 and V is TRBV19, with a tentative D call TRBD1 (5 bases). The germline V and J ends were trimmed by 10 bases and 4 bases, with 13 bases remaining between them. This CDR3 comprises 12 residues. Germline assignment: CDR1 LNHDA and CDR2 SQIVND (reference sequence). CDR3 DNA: TGTGCCACCAGGGAGGTTGGCACTGAAGCTTTCTTT. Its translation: CATREVGTEAFF.

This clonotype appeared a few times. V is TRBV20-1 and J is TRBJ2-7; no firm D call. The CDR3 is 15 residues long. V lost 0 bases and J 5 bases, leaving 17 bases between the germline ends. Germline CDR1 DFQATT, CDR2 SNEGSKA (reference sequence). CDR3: CSARDPVSGGDEQYF. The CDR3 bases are TGCAGTGCTAGAGACCCCGTTTCCGGTGGGGACGAGCAGTACTTC.

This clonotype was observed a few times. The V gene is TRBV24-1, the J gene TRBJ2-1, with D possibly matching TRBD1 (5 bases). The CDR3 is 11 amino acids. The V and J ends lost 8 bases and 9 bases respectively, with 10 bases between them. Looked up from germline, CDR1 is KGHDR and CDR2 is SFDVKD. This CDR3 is CATTQGTEQFF. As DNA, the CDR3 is TGTGCCACCACCCAGGGCACTGAGCAGTTCTTC.

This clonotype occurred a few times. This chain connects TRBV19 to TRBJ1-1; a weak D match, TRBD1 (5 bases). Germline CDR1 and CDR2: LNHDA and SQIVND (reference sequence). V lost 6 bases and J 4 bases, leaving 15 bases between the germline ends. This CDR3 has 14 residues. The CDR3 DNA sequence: TGTGCCAGTAGGTTGGCAGCTACAGGCACTGAAGCTTTCTTT. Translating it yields CASRLAATGTEAFF.

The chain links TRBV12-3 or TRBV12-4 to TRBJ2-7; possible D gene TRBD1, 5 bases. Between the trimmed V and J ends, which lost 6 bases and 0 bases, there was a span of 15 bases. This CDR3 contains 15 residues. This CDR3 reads CASSQGVMSSYEQYF. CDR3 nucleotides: TGTGCCAGCAGCCAAGGGGTAATGAGCTCCTACGAGCAGTACTTC.

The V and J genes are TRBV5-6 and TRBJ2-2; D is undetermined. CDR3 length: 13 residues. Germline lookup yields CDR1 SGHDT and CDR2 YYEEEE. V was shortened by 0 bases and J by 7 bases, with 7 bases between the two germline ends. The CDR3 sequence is CASSLEPDGELFF. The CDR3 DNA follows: TGTGCCAGCAGCTTGGAACCCGACGGGGAGCTGTTTTTT.

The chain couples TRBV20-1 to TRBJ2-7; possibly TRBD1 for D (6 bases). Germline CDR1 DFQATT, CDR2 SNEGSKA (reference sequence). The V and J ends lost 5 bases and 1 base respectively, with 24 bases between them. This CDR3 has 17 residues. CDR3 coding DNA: TGCAGTGCTCGAATAAACAAAAAGGACAGTCTTTCCTACGAGCAGTACTTC. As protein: CSARINKKDSLSYEQYF.

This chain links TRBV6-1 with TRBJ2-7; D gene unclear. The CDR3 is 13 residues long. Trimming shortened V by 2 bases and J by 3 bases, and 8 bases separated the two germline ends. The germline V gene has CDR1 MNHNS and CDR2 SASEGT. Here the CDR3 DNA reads TGTGCCAGCAGTGAAAATGTTGTCTACGAGCAGTACTTC. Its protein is CASSENVVYEQYF.

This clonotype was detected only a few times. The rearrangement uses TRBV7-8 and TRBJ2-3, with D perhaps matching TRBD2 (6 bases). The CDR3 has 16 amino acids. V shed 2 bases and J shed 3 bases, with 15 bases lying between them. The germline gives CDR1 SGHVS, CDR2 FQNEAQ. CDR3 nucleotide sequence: TGTGCCAGCAGCTTATGGGCGGGGCAGGCAACAGATACGCAGTATTTT. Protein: CASSLWAGQATDTQYF.

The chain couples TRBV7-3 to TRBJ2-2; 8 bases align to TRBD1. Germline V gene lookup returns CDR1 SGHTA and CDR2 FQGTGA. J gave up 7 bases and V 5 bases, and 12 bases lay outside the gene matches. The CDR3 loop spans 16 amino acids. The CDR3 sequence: CASSLRARGPDGELFF. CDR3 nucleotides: TGTGCCAGCAGCCTTAGGGCCAGGGGGCCAGACGGGGAGCTGTTTTTT.

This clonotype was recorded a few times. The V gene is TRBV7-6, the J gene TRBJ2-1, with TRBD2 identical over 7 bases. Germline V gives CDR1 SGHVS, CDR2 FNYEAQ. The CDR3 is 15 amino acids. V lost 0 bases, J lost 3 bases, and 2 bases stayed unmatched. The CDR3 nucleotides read TGTGCCAGCAGCTTAGCACTAGCGCTCTACAATGAGCAGTTCTTC. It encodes CASSLALALYNEQFF.

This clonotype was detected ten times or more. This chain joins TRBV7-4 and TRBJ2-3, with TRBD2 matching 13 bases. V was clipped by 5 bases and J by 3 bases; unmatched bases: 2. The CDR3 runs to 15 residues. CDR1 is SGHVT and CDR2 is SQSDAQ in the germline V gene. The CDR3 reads CASSMTSGGTDTQYF. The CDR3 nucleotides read TGTGCCAGCAGCATGACTAGCGGGGGGACAGATACGCAGTATTTT.

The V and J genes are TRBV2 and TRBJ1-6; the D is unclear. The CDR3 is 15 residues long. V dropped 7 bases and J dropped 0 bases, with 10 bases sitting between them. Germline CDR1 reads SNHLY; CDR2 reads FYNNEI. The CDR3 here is CASTPDSSYNSPLHF. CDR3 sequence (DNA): TGTGCCAGCACTCCCGATAGCTCCTATAATTCACCCCTCCACTTT.